The 2 T cell receptor beta chains in this list originate from one sample, sequenced in a study of metastatic and nonmetastatic thyroid tumors. Every patient underwent thyroid surgery untreated. TCRdb reprocessed the PCR reads using MiXCR. The sample has around 30,000 clones; less than 25% are singletons. The specimen sequenced was blood. The receptor source for this set is a female donor with papillary thyroid cancer or a benign thyroid nodule (not recorded which). Some clones in this sample may be carry-over from other donors' samples.

In its sample, this clone was seen many times. This chain joins TRBV9 and TRBJ2-2; D is ambiguous. Germline CDR1 and CDR2: SGDLS and YYNGEE. Between the trimmed V and J ends, which lost 0 bases and 3 bases, there was a span of 9 bases. CDR3 length: 15 amino acids. The CDR3 sequence: CASSVGQVHTGELFF. The CDR3 DNA is TGTGCCAGCAGCGTAGGGCAGGTACACACCGGGGAGCTGTTTTTT.

This clone appeared a few times. The chain couples TRBV28 to TRBJ2-2; 8 nucleotides align to TRBD1. The CDR3 loop spans 15 amino acids. With V trimmed by 3 bases and J by 7 bases, 7 bases remained unmatched. The V gene's germline CDR1 is MDHEN and CDR2 SYDVKM. The DNA for the CDR3 is TGTGCCAGCAGTTTGTCGGCAGGGGGCATCGGGGAGCTGTTTTTT. This gives the protein CASSLSAGGIGELFF.